A selection of T cell receptor beta chains follows, all from one sample in a study of shared clonotypes between healthy human individuals. The protocol was immunoSEQ multiplex PCR, while the TCRdb copy is restricted to in-frame clones and leaves out a portion. In the table there are about 2.2 million clones, about 94% of which are singletons. The sequenced material came from naive CD8+ T cells from PBMCs. These receptors were obtained from a man younger than 35 in good health. Some clones in this sample may be carry-over from other donors' samples. The CDR3 runs from the conserved cysteine through the conserved F or W. The order of the fields is clone size, D gene, J gene, CDR3 length, V gene, CDR3 protein, CDR3 DNA. The D gene is left open where the match is weak. Clone size is stated in some rows and not others, as once, few, many or a class when expanded.

abundance: NA; d_gene: NA; j_gene: TRBJ2-2; len: 15; v_gene: TRBV9; CDR3aa: CASSVVDGGVGELFF; CDR3nt: TGTGCCAGCAGCGTAGTTGATGGAGGAGTCGGGGAGCTGTTTTTT
abundance: once; d_gene: NA; j_gene: TRBJ2-7; len: 14; v_gene: TRBV4-3; CDR3aa: CASSQGSSSYEQYF; CDR3nt: TGCGCCAGCAGCCAAGGCTCAAGCTCCTACGAGCAGTACTTC
abundance: NA; d_gene: NA; j_gene: TRBJ1-4; len: 15; v_gene: TRBV4-1; CDR3aa: CASSPEGATNEKLFF; CDR3nt: TGCGCCAGCAGCCCGGAGGGGGCAACTAATGAAAAACTGTTTTTT
abundance: few; d_gene: NA; j_gene: TRBJ2-7; len: 13; v_gene: TRBV19; CDR3aa: CASSLGVSYEQYF; CDR3nt: TGTGCCAGTAGCCTCGGTGTCTCCTACGAGCAGTACTTC
abundance: NA; d_gene: NA; j_gene: TRBJ2-7; len: 15; v_gene: TRBV27; CDR3aa: CASSQTAASSYEQYF; CDR3nt: TGTGCCAGCAGTCAGACGGCGGCCTCCTCCTACGAGCAGTACTTC
abundance: NA; d_gene: NA; j_gene: TRBJ2-2; len: 15; v_gene: TRBV2; CDR3aa: CASREPGRRAGELFF; CDR3nt: NA
abundance: few; d_gene: NA; j_gene: TRBJ1-5; len: 15; v_gene: TRBV28; CDR3aa: CASSPRTDSNQPQHF; CDR3nt: TGTGCCAGCAGTCCCAGGACGGATAGCAATCAGCCCCAGCATTTT
abundance: once; d_gene: TRBD2; j_gene: TRBJ2-7; len: 14; v_gene: TRBV11-2; CDR3aa: CASSPMASGASQYF; CDR3nt: TGTGCCAGCAGCCCGATGGCTAGCGGGGCATCCCAGTACTTC
abundance: NA; d_gene: NA; j_gene: TRBJ1-2; len: 13; v_gene: TRBV5-4; CDR3aa: CASKGVVDYGYTF; CDR3nt: TGTGCCAGCAAGGGGGTGGTAGACTATGGCTACACCTTC
abundance: NA; d_gene: NA; j_gene: TRBJ2-7; len: 20; v_gene: TRBV12-5; CDR3aa: CASGLPKVGRGGKSSYEQYF; CDR3nt: TGTGCTAGTGGTTTGCCAAAGGTCGGCAGGGGAGGAAAGAGCTCCTACGAGCAGTACTTC
abundance: NA; d_gene: NA; j_gene: TRBJ1-2; len: 12; v_gene: TRBV27; CDR3aa: CASRGRVRGYTF; CDR3nt: TGTGCCAGCAGGGGGCGGGTGAGGGGCTACACCTTC
abundance: NA; d_gene: NA; j_gene: TRBJ2-1; len: 15; v_gene: TRBV2; CDR3aa: CASSEIASPYNEQFF; CDR3nt: TGTGCCAGCAGTGAGATAGCTAGCCCCTACAATGAGCAGTTCTTC